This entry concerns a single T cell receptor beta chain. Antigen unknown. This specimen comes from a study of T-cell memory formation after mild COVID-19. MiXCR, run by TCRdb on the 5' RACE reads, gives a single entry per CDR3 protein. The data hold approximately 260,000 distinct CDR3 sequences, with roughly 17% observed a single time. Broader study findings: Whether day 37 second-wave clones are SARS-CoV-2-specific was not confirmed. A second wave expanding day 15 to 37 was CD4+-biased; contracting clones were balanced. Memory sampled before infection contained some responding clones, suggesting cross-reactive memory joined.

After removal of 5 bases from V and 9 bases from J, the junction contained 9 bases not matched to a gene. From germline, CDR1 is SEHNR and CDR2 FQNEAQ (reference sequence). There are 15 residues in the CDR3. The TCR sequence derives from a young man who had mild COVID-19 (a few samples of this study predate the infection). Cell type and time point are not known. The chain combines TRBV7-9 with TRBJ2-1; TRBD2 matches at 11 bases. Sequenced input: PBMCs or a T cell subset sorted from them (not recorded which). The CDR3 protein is CASSLLAGVQIEQFF. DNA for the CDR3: TGTGCCAGCAGCCTACTAGCGGGAGTACAGATTGAGCAGTTCTTC.